These T cell receptor beta chains were read from a single sample in a study of CD8 T cells in ankylosing spondylitis. TCRdb called the 5' RACE reads again in MiXCR, with one record for every CDR3 protein. The sample consists of 130,000 or so distinct CDR3 sequences, over 15% of them appearing once. Material for sequencing was blood, either unsorted or a sorted T cell fraction (not recorded which). The receptors come from a male donor with ankylosing spondylitis. Both conserved end residues are part of each CDR3. The D gene is left open where the match is weak. Size is omitted from some rows. Given values are once, few, many or a class for expanded clones.

v_call	d_call	j_call	clone_size	cdr3_aa	cdr3_nt
TRBV20-1	TRBD1	TRBJ2-2	-	CSARPLQGQENTGELFF	TGCAGTGCTCGACCGCTCCAGGGACAGGAGAACACCGGGGAGCTGTTTTTT
TRBV7-9	TRBD1	TRBJ1-3	-	CASSRTGTLNSGNTIYF	TGTGCCAGCAGCCGGACAGGGACCTTAAACTCTGGAAACACCATATATTTT
TRBV19	-	TRBJ1-5	few	CASSISQWRQSNQPQHF	TGTGCCAGTAGTATATCTCAATGGAGGCAGAGCAATCAGCCCCAGCATTTT
TRBV20-1	TRBD2	TRBJ2-1	-	CSASWGRALNEQFF	TGCAGTGCTAGTTGGGGGAGGGCCCTCAATGAGCAGTTCTTC
TRBV7-3	-	TRBJ2-5	-	CASSRHPGAYGTQYF	TGTGCCAGCAGCCGTCATCCGGGGGCCTACGGGACCCAGTACTTC
TRBV7-8	-	TRBJ2-1	many	CASSSAPFSELLDNEQFF	TGTGCCAGCAGCTCCGCCCCTTTTAGCGAACTACTTGACAATGAGCAGTTCTTC
TRBV12-3/TRBV12-4	-	TRBJ2-2	-	CASSFSRAGELFF	TGTGCCAGCAGTTTCTCCAGAGCCGGGGAGCTGTTTTTT
TRBV29-1	-	TRBJ2-5	many	CSVDEGEETQYF	TGCAGCGTTGACGAGGGGGAAGAGACCCAGTACTTC
TRBV7-9	TRBD2	TRBJ2-7	-	CASTQILAGDYEQYF	TGTGCCAGCACACAGATACTAGCGGGAGACTACGAGCAGTACTTC
TRBV5-1	-	TRBJ1-1	few	CASSLSLGTEAFF	TGCGCCAGCAGCTTGTCGTTGGGCACTGAAGCTTTCTTT
TRBV4-2	TRBD2	TRBJ2-1	many	CASSHRTGTSETLSEQFF	TGTGCCAGCAGCCACAGGACCGGGACTAGTGAAACCCTTAGTGAGCAGTTCTTC
TRBV7-9	-	TRBJ2-7	-	CASSSGRAYEQYF	TGTGCCAGCAGCTCGGGACGGGCCTACGAGCAGTACTTC
TRBV15	-	TRBJ2-3	-	CATSPFLDTDTQYF	TGTGCCACCAGCCCCTTTTTAGACACAGATACGCAGTATTTT
TRBV20-1	-	TRBJ1-1	few	CSASPPDTEAFF	TGCAGTGCTAGTCCCCCCGACACTGAAGCTTTCTTT
TRBV7-9	TRBD1	TRBJ2-2	-	CASTQGARTGELFF	TGTGCCAGCACACAGGGGGCGCGCACCGGGGAGCTGTTTTTT
TRBV29-1	-	TRBJ2-7	many	CSVEGLSSYEQYF	TGCAGCGTTGAAGGACTTAGCTCCTACGAGCAGTACTTC
TRBV27	-	TRBJ2-2	-	CASSLILGTEELFF	TGTGCCAGCAGTTTAATTTTAGGGACCGAGGAGCTGTTTTTT
TRBV12-3/TRBV12-4	-	TRBJ1-4	many	CASSLRDGSNEKLFF	TGTGCCAGCAGTTTACGGGACGGAAGTAATGAAAAACTGTTTTTT
TRBV10-1	TRBD1	TRBJ2-2	few	CASSSGTGLVGELFF	TGCGCCAGCAGCTCCGGGACAGGGCTGGTCGGGGAGCTGTTTTTT
TRBV9	TRBD2	TRBJ2-1	-	CAGNKRDSYNEQFF	TGTGCCGGCAACAAGCGGGACTCCTACAATGAGCAGTTCTTC
TRBV28	-	TRBJ2-7	-	CASSPPRQASSYEQYF	TGTGCCAGCAGTCCCCCCCGACAGGCGAGCTCCTACGAGCAGTACTTC
TRBV28	TRBD2	TRBJ2-7	-	CASRWDGGGEQYF	TGTGCCAGCCGGTGGGATGGGGGGGGCGAGCAGTACTTC
TRBV4-1	-	TRBJ2-7	-	CASSLEEQGAYEQYF	TGCGCCAGCAGCCTTGAAGAACAGGGAGCGTACGAGCAGTACTTC
TRBV12-3/TRBV12-4	-	TRBJ2-3	many	CASRGDRDTQYF	TGTGCCAGCAGGGGAGATAGAGATACGCAGTATTTT
TRBV7-3	TRBD1	TRBJ1-1	few	CASSLQGPNTEAFF	TGTGCCAGCAGCCTACAGGGGCCGAACACTGAAGCTTTCTTT
TRBV12-3/TRBV12-4	-	TRBJ2-3	few	CASSLGFSFRTDTQYF	TGTGCCAGCAGTTTAGGGTTCAGCTTTCGCACAGATACGCAGTATTTT
TRBV28	-	TRBJ2-7	few	CASSLSATSYEQYF	TGTGCCAGCAGTTTATCCGCGACTAGCTACGAGCAGTACTTC
TRBV29-1	-	TRBJ1-2	-	CSGRDTRGYTF	TGCAGCGGGCGGGACACCCGTGGCTACACCTTC
TRBV20-1	-	TRBJ1-1	once	CSARDRIGVNTEAFF	TGCAGTGCTAGAGATCGGATAGGGGTGAACACTGAAGCTTTCTTT
TRBV27	TRBD1	TRBJ2-7	-	CASSPQGTAFYEQYF	TGTGCCAGCAGTCCCCAAGGGACAGCGTTCTACGAGCAGTACTTC
TRBV9	TRBD2	TRBJ2-3	-	CASSALAGGVTDTQYF	TGTGCCAGCAGCGCACTAGCGGGAGGGGTCACAGATACGCAGTATTTT
TRBV20-1	-	TRBJ1-2	few	CSARSGTEGYTF	TGCAGTGCTAGAAGCGGGACGGAGGGCTACACCTTC
TRBV7-9	TRBD2	TRBJ2-7	-	CASSSSGGGQSYEQYF	TGTGCCAGCAGCTCCTCAGGCGGGGGTCAAAGCTACGAGCAGTACTTC
TRBV28	TRBD1	TRBJ2-5	-	CASALPGTDSGTQYF	TGTGCCAGCGCCCTCCCCGGGACAGATTCGGGGACCCAGTACTTC
TRBV5-6	TRBD2	TRBJ2-7	few	CASTLAGAGYEQYF	TGTGCCAGCACCCTAGCGGGAGCTGGGTACGAGCAGTACTTC
TRBV4-1	TRBD2	TRBJ2-1	many	CASSHRTSGSRFEQFF	TGCGCCAGCAGCCACAGGACTAGCGGGAGTAGGTTTGAGCAGTTCTTC
TRBV14	-	TRBJ2-7	-	CASSQDLGQQQYF	TGTGCCAGCAGCCAAGATTTGGGCCAGCAGCAGTACTTC
TRBV27	-	TRBJ1-5	few	CASSFSTSYGVQPQHF	TGTGCCAGCAGTTTCTCCACCTCTTACGGGGTTCAGCCCCAGCATTTT
TRBV6-5	TRBD1	TRBJ2-7	-	CASSYTPGTASYEQYF	TGTGCCAGCAGTTACACCCCCGGGACAGCCTCCTACGAGCAGTACTTC
TRBV6-1	TRBD1	TRBJ2-7	-	CASSPRDRDPYEQYF	TGTGCCAGCAGTCCCCGGGACAGGGACCCCTACGAGCAGTACTTC
TRBV13	TRBD1	TRBJ2-1	few	CASSLEGASSYNEQFF	TGTGCCAGCAGCTTAGAGGGGGCAAGCTCCTACAATGAGCAGTTCTTC
TRBV19	TRBD1	TRBJ2-3	many	CASTSGQGTDTQYF	TGTGCCAGTACCTCTGGACAGGGCACAGATACGCAGTATTTT
TRBV12-3/TRBV12-4	-	TRBJ1-1	-	CASTITGNTEAFF	TGTGCCAGCACTATTACGGGGAACACTGAAGCTTTCTTT
TRBV9	-	TRBJ1-3	few	CASSAGGGEISGNTIYF	TGTGCCAGCAGCGCCGGTGGGGGGGAAATCTCTGGAAACACCATATATTTT